The 25 T cell receptor beta chains below all came from one sample that was sequenced in a study of blood T cells in healthy people across ages. Primers used in a second PCR of about 7 to 12 cycles were a sample-barcoded 5' primer and a J-beta primer mix. MiXCR was run by TCRdb on the 5' RACE reads, yielding one entry per CDR3 protein. Among some 730,000 distinct CDR3 sequences listed, about a fifth were seen once. Sequenced material: blood. The origin of the receptors is a man between 65 and 85 years old in good health.

This clonotype was picked up a small number of times. V is TRBV20-1 and J is TRBJ1-5; a possible D gene is TRBD1 (5 bases). CDR1 and CDR2 from the germline V gene are DFQATT and SNEGSKA (reference sequence). V lost 6 bases and J 6 bases, leaving 18 bases between the germline ends. The CDR3 spans 14 residues. CDR3 sequence (DNA): TGCAGTGCCAAGCCGCCCAGGGTGGCTCAGCCCCAGCATTTT. It encodes CSAKPPRVAQPQHF.

This clonotype appeared a few times. The chain couples TRBV20-1 to TRBJ1-2; TRBD1 aligns across 10 bases. CDR3 length: 13 residues. In germline, CDR1 is DFQATT, CDR2 SNEGSKA (reference sequence). V shed 3 bases and J 4 bases; nucleotides not matched to a gene: 2. The CDR3 nucleotides are TGCAGTGCTAGCGGACAGGGGGGCTATGGCTACACCTTC. The encoded protein is CSASGQGGYGYTF.

V and J are TRBV14 and TRBJ2-3, with D perhaps assigned TRBD1 or TRBD2 (5 bases each). Per germline, CDR1 SGHDN and CDR2 FVKESK. This CDR3 has 15 amino acids. Between the trimmed V and J ends, which lost 3 bases and 4 bases, there was a span of 14 bases. The CDR3 bases are TGTGCCAGCAGCCAGGGCTGGGGGACCGCAGATACGCAGTATTTT. Translation: CASSQGWGTADTQYF.

This clonotype was counted between two and nine times. The chain links TRBV5-1 to TRBJ1-2, with D hard to call. The CDR3 has 15 residues. The V gene's germline CDR1 is SGHRS and CDR2 YFSETQ. V lost 2 bases, J lost 4 bases, and 15 bases lay in between. CDR3 nucleotides: TGCGCCAGCAGCTTCGACGGGGAGGGTAGCTATGGCTACACCTTC. This codes for CASSFDGEGSYGYTF.

A few counts support this clonotype. V is TRBV25-1 and J is TRBJ2-3; 7 positions match TRBD1. Germline CDR1 reads MGHDK; CDR2 reads SYGVNS. The CDR3 length is 16 residues. J was trimmed by 7 bases and V by 5 bases; bases with no gene match: 15. This CDR3 is CASSRSTGLATNTQYF. The CDR3 coding sequence is TGTGCCAGCAGTCGATCGACAGGGCTAGCAACTAATACGCAGTATTTT. Together with reference TRBV25-1 and TRBJ2-3, the CDR3 gives the full variable domain: EADIYQTPRYLVIGTGKKITLECSQTMGHDKMYWYQQDPGMELHLIHYSYGVNSTEKGDLSSESTVSRIRTEHFPLTLESARPSHTSQYLCASSRSTGLATNTQYFGPGTRLTVL.

A few counts support this clonotype. The chain employs TRBV6-1 and TRBJ1-6; D gene unclear. The germline gives CDR1 MNHNS, CDR2 SASEGT. V lost 0 bases, J lost 11 bases, and 8 bases lay in between. The length of the CDR3 is 13 residues. In DNA form, the CDR3 reads TGTGCCAGCAGTGAAGCCCGGCAAACACCCCTCCACTTT. It yields the protein CASSEARQTPLHF.

This clonotype has more than one count but fewer than ten. This chain links TRBV4-1 with TRBJ1-1; D not resolved. The CDR3 totals 15 residues. Trimming shortened V by 7 bases and J by 4 bases, and 19 bases separated the two germline ends. Looked up from germline, CDR1 is MGHRA and CDR2 is YSYEKL. The CDR3 spells CASIIGLPGSTEAFF. In DNA form, the CDR3 reads TGCGCCAGCATCATTGGGCTGCCCGGGAGCACTGAAGCTTTCTTT.

The chain employs TRBV29-1 and TRBJ1-3; tentative D call: TRBD1 (6 bases). The V and J ends lost 7 bases and 8 bases respectively, with 18 bases between them. This CDR3 has 13 residues. Germline V gene sequence: CDR1 SQVTM, CDR2 ANQGSEA. This CDR3 is CSADDRISDTIYF. In nucleotides, the CDR3 is TGCAGCGCGGACGACAGGATTTCTGACACCATATATTTT.

This chain joins TRBV3-1 and TRBJ2-5; weak D call: TRBD2 (5 bases). CDR3 size: 18 residues. Looked up from germline, CDR1 is LGHDT and CDR2 is YNNKEL (reference sequence). Trimming removed 2 bases from V and 2 bases from J, with 21 bases in between. CDR3 nucleotides: TGTGCCAGCAGCCAAACTCGAGGGCGGGCCCTCCAACAAGAGACCCAGTACTTC. This encodes CASSQTRGRALQQETQYF.

This clonotype occurred a few times. The V call is TRBV20-1, the J call TRBJ2-2, with unresolved D. V was clipped by 3 bases and J by 5 bases, with 10 bases between them. Per the germline V gene, CDR1 is DFQATT and CDR2 is SNEGSKA (reference sequence). This CDR3 comprises 13 residues. This CDR3 reads CSASSSGTGELFF. CDR3 bases: TGCAGTGCTAGTTCGTCCGGAACCGGGGAGCTGTTTTTT.

This chain connects TRBV12-3 or TRBV12-4 to TRBJ1-1; D is unclear. V was trimmed by 8 bases and J by 5 bases, leaving 6 bases between them. The length of the CDR3 is 10 residues. The CDR3 here is CASGVTEAFF. CDR3 DNA sequence: TGTGCCAGCGGGGTGACTGAAGCTTTCTTT.

DNA for the CDR3: TGTGCCAGCAGTGGGCGACTAGCGGGGGGGCCTGAGCAGTTCTTC. Residues: CASSGRLAGGPEQFF. The chain is built from TRBV6-6 and TRBJ2-1; 14 nucleotides agree with TRBD2. J was trimmed by 9 bases and V by 5 bases; bases with no gene match: 6. The length of the CDR3 is 15 residues. The germline V gene encodes CDR1 MNHNY and CDR2 SVGAGI (reference sequence).

The chain has TRBV12-3 or TRBV12-4 and TRBJ1-5, with D hard to call. V lost 6 bases and J 9 bases, leaving 12 bases between the germline ends. The CDR3 is 12 amino acids. The CDR3 bases are TGTGCCAGCAGCATTGGGGTTGGGCCCCAGCATTTT. Residues: CASSIGVGPQHF.

This clonotype was seen at least ten times. This chain joins TRBV2 and TRBJ2-3, with D hard to call. CDR1 is SNHLY and CDR2 is FYNNEI in the germline V gene. This CDR3 spans 14 amino acids. Trimming pared 6 bases from V and 2 bases from J, leaving 12 bases between. CDR3 residues: CASSLVSFTDTQYF. CDR3 DNA sequence: TGTGCCAGCAGCCTTGTCTCCTTCACAGATACGCAGTATTTT. Drawing the rest from reference TRBV2 and TRBJ2-3, the complete variable domain is EPEVTQTPSHQVTQMGQEVILRCVPISNHLYFYWYRQILGQKVEFLVSFYNNEISEKSEIFDDQFSVERPDGSNFTLKIRSTKLEDSAMYFCASSLVSFTDTQYFGPGTRLTVL.

This clonotype was observed a few times. V and J are TRBV12-3 or TRBV12-4 and TRBJ1-2; a possible D gene is TRBD1 (5 bases). The CDR3 is 15 residues long. Trimming removed 7 bases at V and 6 bases at J, with 21 bases between. CDR3 protein: CASTDNRDWGNGYTF. CDR3 bases: TGTGCCAGCACCGACAACCGGGACTGGGGGAATGGCTACACCTTC.

The CDR3 sequence: CASSPFSSGNNEQFF. The CDR3 nucleotides read TGCGCCAGCAGCCCATTCTCTAGCGGGAACAATGAGCAGTTCTTC. The chain has TRBV5-1 and TRBJ2-1; TRBD2 matches at 9 bases. Germline V lookup: CDR1 SGHRS, CDR2 YFSETQ. Trimming removed 4 bases from V and 5 bases from J; junction bases left unmatched: 7. The CDR3 is made up of 15 amino acids.

This clonotype was observed a few times. The CDR3, as DNA: TGCGCCAGCAGCCTACAAGAGTATAGCAATCAGCCCCAGCATTTT. This codes for CASSLQEYSNQPQHF. The chain uses TRBV4-1 and TRBJ1-5; no firm D call. The CDR3 runs 15 residues. With 4 bases removed from V and 0 bases from J, the gap between germline ends came to 10 bases. Looked up from germline, CDR1 is MGHRA and CDR2 is YSYEKL.

In this sample, this clonotype turned up a few times. The V and J genes are TRBV20-1 and TRBJ2-1, with a weak D call TRBD2 (5 bases). The CDR3 loop spans 14 amino acids. V dropped 6 bases and J dropped 2 bases, with 14 bases sitting between them. The germline gives CDR1 DFQATT, CDR2 SNEGSKA (reference sequence). The CDR3 DNA reads TGCAGTGCCCCGGACTTAGCGCCCTACAATGAGCAGTTCTTC. Residues: CSAPDLAPYNEQFF.

This clonotype was picked up a small number of times. The chain carries TRBV7-2 and TRBJ2-3; D is unclear. V shed 1 base and J shed 5 bases, with 7 bases lying between them. Germline assignment: CDR1 SGHTA and CDR2 FQGNSA. This CDR3 is built from 13 residues. This chain's CDR3 is CASSLEWRDTQYF. The CDR3 nucleotides are TGTGCCAGCAGCTTAGAGTGGCGAGATACGCAGTATTTT.

This chain uses TRBV7-2 with TRBJ2-5, with 12 bases matching TRBD2. V lost 3 bases and J lost 7; bases outside the gene matches: 6. There are 15 residues in the CDR3. Per germline, CDR1 SGHTA and CDR2 FQGNSA. CDR3 sequence reads: CASSLDTSGRMTQYF. DNA of the CDR3: TGTGCCAGCAGCTTGGATACTAGCGGGAGGATGACCCAGTACTTC.

This clonotype was counted only a few times. V gene TRBV5-6 combines with J gene TRBJ2-3; unclear D gene. V was shortened by 3 bases and J by 6 bases, with 8 bases between the two germline ends. Germline CDR1 reads SGHDT; CDR2 reads YYEEEE. This CDR3 spans 12 amino acids. This CDR3 is CASSYTGDTQYF. Here the CDR3 DNA reads TGTGCCAGCAGCTACACGGGCGATACGCAGTATTTT.

This clonotype was seen only a few times. The J gene is TRBJ2-1, the V gene TRBV6-1; D perhaps matches TRBD1 (6 bases). TRBJ2-5 matches the DNA end more closely, so the J call is doubtful. Germline CDR1 MNHNS, CDR2 SASEGT. This CDR3 region has 14 residues. The CDR3 sequence: CASSGGLDAETQYF. For the CDR3, the DNA is TGTGCCAGCAGTGGGGGGCTCGACGCTGAGACCCAGTACTTC.

This chain links TRBV20-1 with TRBJ2-3, with 10 positions matching TRBD1. This CDR3 is built from 13 residues. Germline V gene data show CDR1 as DFQATT and CDR2 as SNEGSKA (reference sequence). J gave up 7 bases and V 4 bases, and 5 bases lay outside the gene matches. CDR3 residues: CSATDRGLHTQYF. As DNA, the CDR3 is TGCAGTGCTACGGACAGGGGGTTACATACGCAGTATTTT.

V gene TRBV6-1 combines with J gene TRBJ1-3; tentative D call: TRBD1 (5 bases). Per the germline V gene, CDR1 is MNHNS and CDR2 is SASEGT. Deletions cut 3 bases from V and 5 bases from J, with 14 bases between. CDR3 size: 15 residues. The CDR3 is CASSEGSDNRNTIYF. DNA for the CDR3: TGTGCCAGCAGTGAGGGTTCGGACAATCGAAACACCATATATTTT.

The chain uses TRBV12-3 or TRBV12-4 and TRBJ1-3; D ambiguous. The CDR3 runs to 13 residues. Trimming shortened V by 3 bases and J by 9 bases, and 12 bases separated the two germline ends. The CDR3 loop is CASSFGARSTIYF. The CDR3 DNA sequence: TGTGCCAGCAGTTTCGGCGCCCGGAGCACCATATATTTT.